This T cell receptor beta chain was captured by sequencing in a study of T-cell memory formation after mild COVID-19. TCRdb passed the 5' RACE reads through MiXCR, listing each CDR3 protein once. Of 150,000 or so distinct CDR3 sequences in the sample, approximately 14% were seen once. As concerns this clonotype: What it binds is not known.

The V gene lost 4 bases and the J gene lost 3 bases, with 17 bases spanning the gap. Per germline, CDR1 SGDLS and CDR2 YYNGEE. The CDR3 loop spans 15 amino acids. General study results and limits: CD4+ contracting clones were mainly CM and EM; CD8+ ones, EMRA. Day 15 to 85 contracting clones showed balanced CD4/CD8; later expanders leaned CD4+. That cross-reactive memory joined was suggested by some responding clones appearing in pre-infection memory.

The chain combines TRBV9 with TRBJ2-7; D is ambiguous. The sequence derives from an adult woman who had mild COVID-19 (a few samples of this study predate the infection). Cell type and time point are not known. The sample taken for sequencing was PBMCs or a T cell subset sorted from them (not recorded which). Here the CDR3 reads CASSPRLELNYEQYF. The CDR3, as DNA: TGTGCCAGCAGCCCTCGACTGGAGCTAAACTACGAGCAGTACTTC.